Listed below are T cell receptor beta chains from one sample, sequenced in a study of T cell responses to AZD1222 COVID-19 vaccine. Libraries were prepared by immunoSEQ multiplex PCR; TCRdb keeps only in-frame clonotypes and omits some of them. The sample includes some 150,000 clones, 75% to 95% of them seen just once. The source material was peripheral blood, sampled on day 0 of MenACWY control vaccination. The receptor source for this set is an adult in good health. Each CDR3 is given without its conserved first and last residue. A row's size may be missing; if present it is once, few, many or a size class.

clone size,J gene,V gene,CDR3 protein
NA,TRBJ1-1,TRBV4-2,ASTPGPKVPEAF
NA,TRBJ1-2,TRBV3-1/TRBV3-2,ASSQEGSNYGYT
NA,TRBJ2-4,TRBV30,AWSSQNIQY
NA,TRBJ2-7,TRBV15,ATSRWTGVNEQY
NA,TRBJ1-4,TRBV4-2,ASTRRQGLDEKLF
NA,TRBJ2-1,TRBV27,ASSLGRGDEQF
NA,TRBJ2-7,TRBV7-9,ASSDTLSLEQY
once,TRBJ2-3,TRBV28,ASSFFSASGVVGALGGDTQY
NA,TRBJ1-1,TRBV3-1/TRBV3-2,ASSPRTVYDTEAF
NA,TRBJ1-2,TRBV7-2,ASSLGTANYGYT
NA,TRBJ2-7,TRBV27,ASSQGTSGEEQY
once,TRBJ1-4,TRBV11-2,ASSFPGDGNEKLF
NA,TRBJ2-1,TRBV19,ASSPLDRESNEQF
NA,TRBJ1-5,TRBV12-5,ASGLEAGPYSNQPQH
NA,NA,TRBV2,ASSELLRWYLWTQY
NA,TRBJ2-1,TRBV27,ASRRTGTSGGAEQF
NA,TRBJ1-6,TRBV7-2,ASSIFSYNSPLH
NA,TRBJ1-6,TRBV6-5,ASSPRTAIISPLH
NA,TRBJ1-5,TRBV2,ASSQDRRNQPQH
NA,TRBJ2-1,TRBV7-3,ASSFSRGGSYNEQF
NA,TRBJ2-5,TRBV5-1,ASKKSGDQETQY
once,TRBJ1-5,TRBV2,ASSDPRDRRANQPQH
NA,TRBJ1-4,TRBV18,ASSTGPREKLF
NA,TRBJ1-2,TRBV25-1,ASSERWADRQGYT
NA,TRBJ1-6,TRBV7-6,ASSLAGTDNSPLH
NA,TRBJ1-4,TRBV6-5,ASMEGAWEKLF
NA,TRBJ2-6,TRBV24-1,ATSDSLGQADGGANVLT
NA,TRBJ2-7,TRBV6-5,ASSYTGTSRGEQY
once,TRBJ2-3,TRBV1,TSSQGRDGPFVTDTQY
NA,TRBJ2-7,TRBV11-2,ASSLVSSYEQY
NA,TRBJ2-1,TRBV9,ASSVGDNEQF
NA,TRBJ2-1,TRBV9,ASSPWTGGSEQF